This TCR beta chain was identified during a study of blood T cell repertoires in COVID-19. In the study overall: The United States, Italy and Spain were the sources of the acute and convalescent COVID-19 samples. PBMCs, B-cell-depleted T cells, or T cells were the source of the cDNA or gDNA that made up the material.

In the authors' methods: Estimates of nucleated cell counts were drawn from the amplification of reference gene primers. This table comes from immunoSEQ multiplex PCR, and its TCRdb copy is limited to in-frame clones, with some not included. The D gene and trimming were derived from the DNA, and the V and J assignments and clone size from that table. The sample carries about 230,000 clones, roughly 82% recorded once. CDR3 length: 18 amino acids. The germline V and J ends were trimmed by 4 bases and 9 bases, with 28 bases remaining between them. The germline CDR1 and CDR2 sequences are MNHEY and SMNVEV (reference sequence).

Sequencing input: peripheral blood. The V call is TRBV27, the J call TRBJ2-1; TRBD1 is a possible D gene (6 bases). The source of this sequence is a woman in her thirties or forties who had recovered from COVID-19. CDR3 DNA sequence: TGTGCCAGCAGTTCCATCCACCTCCAGGGGATAACAATCAGTGAGCAGTTCTTC. Translated, it gives CASSSIHLQGITISEQFF.